These T cell receptor beta chains were read from a single sample in a study of shared clonotypes between healthy human individuals. Produced via immunoSEQ multiplex PCR; TCRdb's table is partial and in-frame only. The repertoire holds millions of clones, more than 85% seen once, with under 2% in the top ten. The sample consisted of naive CD8+ T cells from PBMCs. Receptor source: a man aged 18 to 29 in good health. Some clones in this sample may be carry-over from other donors' samples. The conserved cysteine and the conserved F or W are not part of the CDR3 here.

J | V | CDR3
TRBJ1-2 | TRBV9 | ASSRRTTNYGYT
TRBJ1-5 | TRBV28 | ASWARTGLKQPQH
TRBJ2-3 | TRBV14 | ASSPASQGKY
TRBJ2-2 | TRBV28 | ASSLPQEAGELF
TRBJ2-7 | TRBV9 | ASSVGSGSSYEQY
TRBJ1-1 | TRBV7-9 | AGSLGSRGPEAF
TRBJ2-3 | TRBV27 | ASSSSFYTDTQY
TRBJ1-5 | TRBV28 | ASKGNKYSNQPQH
TRBJ2-5 | TRBV15 | ATSRLLRDRGLRREGRETQY
TRBJ2-5 | TRBV7-2 | ASSPREETQY
TRBJ2-7 | TRBV4-1 | ASSQDRAHEQY
TRBJ1-2 | TRBV15 | ATSRDRGTGANYGYT
TRBJ1-2 | TRBV2 | ASKGQGAYGYT
TRBJ1-1 | TRBV9 | ASSVGTGTGGVRAF
TRBJ2-4 | TRBV6-4 | ASSDPPSRPNIQY
TRBJ2-1 | TRBV18 | ASSPRAGVTYNEQF
TRBJ2-7 | TRBV7-9 | ASRLNFYEQY
TRBJ2-3 | TRBV27 | ASSLINPTDTQY
TRBJ1-2 | TRBV25-1 | ASSEAGTGNGYT
TRBJ1-1 | TRBV6-5 | ASSIGQGFTEAF
TRBJ2-1 | TRBV27 | ASSPMTGSSYNEQF
TRBJ2-1 | TRBV28 | ASRTWGANNEQF
TRBJ1-1 | TRBV19 | ASSIDPLGSEMGAEAF
TRBJ2-7 | TRBV23-1 | ASSQSRIHEQY
TRBJ2-7 | TRBV11-2 | ASSLGGLSEQY
TRBJ2-1 | TRBV4-1 | ASSQEWEGGRAVDNEQF
TRBJ2-7 | TRBV27 | ASSLVPGLVYEQY
TRBJ2-1 | TRBV11-2 | ASSAGTGYNEQF
TRBJ2-1 | TRBV2 | ASSGLAGEKNEQF
TRBJ2-1 | TRBV27 | ASGTSNYNEQF
TRBJ2-7 | TRBV4-1 | ASSQGPVGGSYEQY
TRBJ2-7 | TRBV27 | ASSLSSGEVGYEQY
TRBJ2-3 | TRBV7-9 | ASSLGPDTQY
TRBJ2-5 | TRBV28 | ASSLYEGEETQY
TRBJ2-7 | TRBV4-3 | ASSQEVEGTYEQY